Detailed here is one T cell receptor beta chain. The germline V gene encodes CDR1 MGHDK and CDR2 SYGVNS. The CDR3 is made up of 14 amino acids. V shed 5 bases and J 7 bases; nucleotides not matched to a gene: 5. Clones were sequenced by immunoSEQ multiplex PCR, and TCRdb holds only the in-frame ones, with some missing. Among 130,000 or so clones listed, under 95% were seen once. The data were obtained in a study of T cell changes during pregnancy in multiple sclerosis. The rearrangement uses TRBV25-1 and TRBJ1-6, with 7 bases identical to TRBD1. This TCR derives from a female donor with multiple sclerosis, enrolled in a pregnancy study. The source material was peripheral blood, sampled before pregnancy. The CDR3 region is CASSPTGSNSPLHF. The CDR3 DNA is TGTGCCAGCAGTCCGACAGGGTCGAATTCACCCCTCCACTTT.